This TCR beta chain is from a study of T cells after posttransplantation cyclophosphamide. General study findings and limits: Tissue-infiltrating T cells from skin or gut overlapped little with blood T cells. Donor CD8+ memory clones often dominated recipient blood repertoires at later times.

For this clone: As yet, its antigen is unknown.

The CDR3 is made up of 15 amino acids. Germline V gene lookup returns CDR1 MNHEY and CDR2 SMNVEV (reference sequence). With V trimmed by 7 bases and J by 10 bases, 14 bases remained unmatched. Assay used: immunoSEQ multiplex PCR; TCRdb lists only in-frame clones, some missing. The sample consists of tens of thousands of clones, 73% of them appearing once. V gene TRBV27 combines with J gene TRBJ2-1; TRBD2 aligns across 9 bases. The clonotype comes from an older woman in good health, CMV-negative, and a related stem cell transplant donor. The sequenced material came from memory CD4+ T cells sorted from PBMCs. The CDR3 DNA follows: TGTGCCAGCAAACCAGTAGCGGGAGCTCAGAGGGAGCAGTTCTTC. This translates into CASKPVAGAQREQFF.